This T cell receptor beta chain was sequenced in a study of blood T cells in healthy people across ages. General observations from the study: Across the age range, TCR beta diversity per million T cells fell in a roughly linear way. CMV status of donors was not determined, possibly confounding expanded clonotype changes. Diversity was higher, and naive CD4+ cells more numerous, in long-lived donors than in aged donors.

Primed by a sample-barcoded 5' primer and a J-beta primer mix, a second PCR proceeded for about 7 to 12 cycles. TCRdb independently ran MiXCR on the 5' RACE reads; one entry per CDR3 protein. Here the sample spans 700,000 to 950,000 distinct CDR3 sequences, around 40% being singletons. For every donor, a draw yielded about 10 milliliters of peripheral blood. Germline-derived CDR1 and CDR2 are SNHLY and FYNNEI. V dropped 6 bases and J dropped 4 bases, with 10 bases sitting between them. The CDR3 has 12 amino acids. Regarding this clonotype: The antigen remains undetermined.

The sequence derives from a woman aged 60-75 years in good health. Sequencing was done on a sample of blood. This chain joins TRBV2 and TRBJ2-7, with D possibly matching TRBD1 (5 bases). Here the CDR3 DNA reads TGTGCCAGCAGAAAGACAGCGTACGAGCAGTACTTC. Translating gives CASRKTAYEQYF.